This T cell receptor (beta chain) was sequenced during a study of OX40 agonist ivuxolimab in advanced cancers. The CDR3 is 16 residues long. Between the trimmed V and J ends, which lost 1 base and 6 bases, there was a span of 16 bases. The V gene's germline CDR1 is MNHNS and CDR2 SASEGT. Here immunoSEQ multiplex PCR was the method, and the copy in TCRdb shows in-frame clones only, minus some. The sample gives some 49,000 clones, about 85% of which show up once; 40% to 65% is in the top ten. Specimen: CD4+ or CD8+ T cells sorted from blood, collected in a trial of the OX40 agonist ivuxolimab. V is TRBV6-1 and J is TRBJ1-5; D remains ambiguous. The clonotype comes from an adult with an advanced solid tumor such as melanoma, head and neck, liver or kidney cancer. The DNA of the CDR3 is TGTGCCAGCAGTGAAGGGGCTTGGGAAGGGCGTCAGCCCCAGCATTTT. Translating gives CASSEGAWEGRQPQHF.